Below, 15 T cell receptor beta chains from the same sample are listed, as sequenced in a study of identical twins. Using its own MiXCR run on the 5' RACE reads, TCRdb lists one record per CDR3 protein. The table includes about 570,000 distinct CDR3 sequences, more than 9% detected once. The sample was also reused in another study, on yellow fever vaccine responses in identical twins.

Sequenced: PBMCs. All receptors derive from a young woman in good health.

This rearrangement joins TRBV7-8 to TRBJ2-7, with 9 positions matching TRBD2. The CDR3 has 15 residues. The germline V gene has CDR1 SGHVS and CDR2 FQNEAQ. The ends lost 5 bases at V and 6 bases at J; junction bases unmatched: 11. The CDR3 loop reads CASSDSGREWGEQYF. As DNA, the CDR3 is TGTGCCAGCAGCGATAGCGGGAGAGAGTGGGGCGAGCAGTACTTC.

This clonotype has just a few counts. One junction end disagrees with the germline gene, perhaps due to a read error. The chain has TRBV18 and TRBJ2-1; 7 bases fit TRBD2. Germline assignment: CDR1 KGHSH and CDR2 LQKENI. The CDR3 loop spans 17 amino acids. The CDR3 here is CASSPLASGSSYNEQFF. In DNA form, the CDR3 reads TGTGCCAGCTCCCCACTAGCGTCCGGGAGCTCCTACAATGAGCAGTTCTTC.

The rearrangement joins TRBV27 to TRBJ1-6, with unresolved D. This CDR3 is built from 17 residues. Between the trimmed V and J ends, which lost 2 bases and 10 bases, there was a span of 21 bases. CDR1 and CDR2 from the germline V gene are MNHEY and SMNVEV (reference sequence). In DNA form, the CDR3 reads TGTGCCAGCAGTTTAAGGTTTCTCACTAGTGATGGGTCACCCCTCCACTTT. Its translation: CASSLRFLTSDGSPLHF.

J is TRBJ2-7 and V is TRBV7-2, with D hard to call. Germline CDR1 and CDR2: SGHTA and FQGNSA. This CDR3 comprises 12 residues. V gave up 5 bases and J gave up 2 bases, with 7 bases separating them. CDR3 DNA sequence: TGTGCCAGCAGCCGGGTGGCCTACGAGCAGTACTTC. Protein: CASSRVAYEQYF.

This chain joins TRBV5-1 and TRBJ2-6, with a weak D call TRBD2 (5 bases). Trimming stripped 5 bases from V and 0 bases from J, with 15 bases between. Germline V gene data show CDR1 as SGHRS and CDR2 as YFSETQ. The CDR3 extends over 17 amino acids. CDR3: CASSDTRGSSGANVLTF. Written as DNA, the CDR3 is TGCGCCAGCAGTGACACACGTGGGAGCTCTGGGGCCAACGTCCTGACTTTC.

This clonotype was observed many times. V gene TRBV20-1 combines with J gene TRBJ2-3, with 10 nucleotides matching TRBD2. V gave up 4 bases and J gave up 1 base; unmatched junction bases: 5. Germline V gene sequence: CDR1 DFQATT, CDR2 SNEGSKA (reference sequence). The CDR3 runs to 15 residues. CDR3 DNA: TGCAGTGCTACTAAGCGGGGGGGGGGCACAGATACGCAGTATTTT. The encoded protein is CSATKRGGGTDTQYF.

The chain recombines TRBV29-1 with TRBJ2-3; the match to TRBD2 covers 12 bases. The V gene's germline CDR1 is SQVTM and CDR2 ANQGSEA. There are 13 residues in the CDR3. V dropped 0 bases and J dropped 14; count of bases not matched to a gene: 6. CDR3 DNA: TGCAGCGTTGAAGACCCTAGCGGGGGGGGGGTGTATTTT. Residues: CSVEDPSGGGVYF.

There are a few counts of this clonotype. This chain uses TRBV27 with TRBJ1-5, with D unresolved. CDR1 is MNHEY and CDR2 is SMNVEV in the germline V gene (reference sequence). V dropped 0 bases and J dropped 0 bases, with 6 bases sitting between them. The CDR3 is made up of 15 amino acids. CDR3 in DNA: TGTGCCAGCAGTTTATCGCGGGGTAGCAATCAGCCCCAGCATTTT. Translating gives CASSLSRGSNQPQHF.

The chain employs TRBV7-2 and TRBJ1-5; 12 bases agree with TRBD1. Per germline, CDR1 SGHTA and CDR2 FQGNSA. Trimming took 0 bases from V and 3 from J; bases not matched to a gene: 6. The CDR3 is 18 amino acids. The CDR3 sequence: CASSLAGTGGYNNQPQHF. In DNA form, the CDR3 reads TGTGCCAGCAGCTTAGCCGGGACAGGGGGCTACAACAATCAGCCCCAGCATTTT.

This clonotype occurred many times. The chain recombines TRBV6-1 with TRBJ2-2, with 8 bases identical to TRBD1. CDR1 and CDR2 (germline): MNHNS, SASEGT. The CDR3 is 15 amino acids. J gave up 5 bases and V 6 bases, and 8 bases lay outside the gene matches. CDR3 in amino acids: CASRDRVIGTGELFF. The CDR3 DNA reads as TGTGCCAGCAGGGACAGGGTGATAGGTACCGGGGAGCTGTTTTTT.

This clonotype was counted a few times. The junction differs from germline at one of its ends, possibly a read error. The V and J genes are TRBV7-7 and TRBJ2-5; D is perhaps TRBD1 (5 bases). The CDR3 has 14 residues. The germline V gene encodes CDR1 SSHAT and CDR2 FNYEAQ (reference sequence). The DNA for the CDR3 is TGTGCTAGCAGACCTGACAGATACCAAGAGACCCAGTACTTC. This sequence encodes CASRPDRYQETQYF.

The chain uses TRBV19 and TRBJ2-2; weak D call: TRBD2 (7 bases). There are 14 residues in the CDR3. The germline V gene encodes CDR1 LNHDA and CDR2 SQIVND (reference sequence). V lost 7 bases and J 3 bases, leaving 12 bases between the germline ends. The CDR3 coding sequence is TGTGCCAGTATAGGGGGGGCGGACACCGGGGAGCTGTTTTTT. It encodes CASIGGADTGELFF.

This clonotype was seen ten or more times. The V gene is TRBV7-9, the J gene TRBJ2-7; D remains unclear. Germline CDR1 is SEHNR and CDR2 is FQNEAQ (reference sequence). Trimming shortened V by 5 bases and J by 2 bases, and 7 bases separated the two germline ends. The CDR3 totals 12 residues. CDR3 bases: TGTGCCAGCAGCACTACCACCTACGAGCAGTACTTC. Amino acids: CASSTTTYEQYF. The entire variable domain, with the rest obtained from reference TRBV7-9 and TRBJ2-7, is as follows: DTGVSQNPRHKITKRGQNVTFRCDPISEHNRLYWYRQTLGQGPEFLTYFQNEAQLEKSRLLSDRFSAERPKGSFSTLEIQRTEQGDSAMYLCASSTTTYEQYFGPGTRLTVT.

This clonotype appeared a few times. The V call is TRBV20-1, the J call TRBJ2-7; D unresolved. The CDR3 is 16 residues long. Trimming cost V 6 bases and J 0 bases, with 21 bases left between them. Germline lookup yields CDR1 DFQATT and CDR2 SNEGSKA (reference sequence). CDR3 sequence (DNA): TGCAGTGCAAACCTTGGGCATAGACCTAGCTCCTACGAGCAGTACTTC. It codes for CSANLGHRPSSYEQYF.

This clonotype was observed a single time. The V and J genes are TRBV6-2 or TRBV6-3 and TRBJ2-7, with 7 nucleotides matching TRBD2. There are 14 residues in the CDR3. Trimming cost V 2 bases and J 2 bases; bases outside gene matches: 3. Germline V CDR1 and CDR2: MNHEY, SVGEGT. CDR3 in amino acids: CASSYAGVAYEQYF. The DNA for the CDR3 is TGTGCCAGCAGTTACGCGGGAGTTGCCTACGAGCAGTACTTC.